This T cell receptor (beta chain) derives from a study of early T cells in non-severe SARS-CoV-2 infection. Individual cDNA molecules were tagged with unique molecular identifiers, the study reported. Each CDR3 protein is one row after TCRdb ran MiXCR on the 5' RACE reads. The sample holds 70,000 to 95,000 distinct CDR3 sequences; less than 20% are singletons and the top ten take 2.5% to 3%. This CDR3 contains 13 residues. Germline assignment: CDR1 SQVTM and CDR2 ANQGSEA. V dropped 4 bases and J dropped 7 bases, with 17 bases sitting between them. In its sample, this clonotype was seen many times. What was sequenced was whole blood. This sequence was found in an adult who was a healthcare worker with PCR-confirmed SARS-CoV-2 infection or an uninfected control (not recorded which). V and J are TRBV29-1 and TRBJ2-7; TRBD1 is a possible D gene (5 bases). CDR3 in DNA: TGCAGCGTTGTCGGTGGGGCAGGTAGGGAGCAGTACTTC. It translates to CSVVGGAGREQYF.